Listed below are T cell receptor beta chains from one sample, sequenced in a study of cytomegalovirus exposure and HLA in healthy donors. Repertoires were generated with immunoSEQ multiplex PCR, while TCRdb's copy carries only in-frame clones and drops some. The table has under 200,000 clones, roughly 80% seen once. Sequencing was carried out using PBMCs. These receptor sequences come from a male donor in good health and CMV-seropositive. Each CDR3 is given with its conserved first and last residue. D genes are given only for firm matches. Size tells how often a clone was seen (once, few, many) or the class of an expanded clone, and some rows leave it out.

clone size | CDR3 length | J gene | V gene | D gene | CDR3 DNA | CDR3 protein
NA | 16 | TRBJ2-7 | TRBV2 | TRBD2 | TGTGCCAGCAGTCCCTCCCCTTTGGGACTAGCCTACGAGCAGTACTTC | CASSPSPLGLAYEQYF
NA | 15 | TRBJ2-1 | TRBV9 | TRBD2 | TGTGCCAGCGAAAAGAGCGGGAGCGTCTACAATGAGCAGTTCTTC | CASEKSGSVYNEQFF
NA | 16 | TRBJ1-1 | TRBV28 | TRBD1 | TGTGCCAGCAGACCCAGGGGGTTTTTGGTGAACACTGAAGCTTTCTTT | CASRPRGFLVNTEAFF
few | 15 | TRBJ2-5 | TRBV9 | TRBD2 | TGTGCCAGCAGCCCCGGGACTAAGGGCGGGGAGACCCAGTACTTC | CASSPGTKGGETQYF
few | 16 | TRBJ1-3 | TRBV5-1 | NA | TGCGCCAGCAGCTTGGGGACGGGGGGAGTCAGAAACACCATATATTTT | CASSLGTGGVRNTIYF
NA | 12 | TRBJ2-7 | TRBV19 | NA | TGTGCCAGTAGTATTGGGGGCGGCGAGCAGTACTTC | CASSIGGGEQYF
NA | 15 | TRBJ1-4 | TRBV28 | TRBD1 | TGTGCCAGCAGTTTCTATAGAGGGGGCCGTGAAAAACTGTTTTTT | CASSFYRGGREKLFF
NA | 14 | TRBJ2-7 | TRBV25-1 | TRBD2 | TGTGCCAGCAGTGGACTAGCGAACTCCTACGAGCAGTACTTC | CASSGLANSYEQYF
NA | 16 | TRBJ2-1 | TRBV6-5 | NA | TGTGCCAGCAGTTACTCGTTAGAGGGGGCCTACAATGAGCAGTTCTTC | CASSYSLEGAYNEQFF
NA | 18 | TRBJ2-7 | TRBV7-2 | TRBD2 | TGTGCCAGCAGCACCACTGGACTAGCGGTCTCATATCCCTACGAGCAGTACTTC | CASSTTGLAVSYPYEQYF
NA | 15 | TRBJ1-2 | TRBV5-1 | NA | TGCGCCAGCAGCTTGGACACGTCGTTATCTGATGGCTACACCTTC | CASSLDTSLSDGYTF
once | 17 | TRBJ1-2 | TRBV4-1 | NA | TGCGCCAGCAGCCAACCTTCTCCAGGGGCTCTTAACTATGGCTACACCTTC | CASSQPSPGALNYGYTF
NA | 16 | TRBJ2-3 | TRBV19 | TRBD1 | TGTGCCAGTAGTATTCACAGGGGACAAAGCACAGATACGCAGTATTTT | CASSIHRGQSTDTQYF
NA | 16 | TRBJ2-2 | TRBV7-2 | NA | TGTGCCAGCAGCCCAAGGGGCTTAGCGAACACCGGGGAGCTGTTTTTT | CASSPRGLANTGELFF